This T cell receptor (beta chain) was retrieved from a study of neurological immune-mediated disorders. In each sequencing run, over 200 million TCR-beta sequences were generated from 15-18 subjects. TCRdb itself ran the 5' RACE reads through MiXCR, one entry per CDR3 protein. The repertoire holds 31,000 or so distinct CDR3 sequences, with about 14% as singletons. This clonotype has ten or more counts. The time point here: technical triplicate 2. Sorted libraries were made with some 950,000 CD4+ or CD8+ T cells. There are 12 residues in the CDR3. V dropped 4 bases and J dropped 11 bases, with 12 bases sitting between them.

This clonotype was obtained from a female donor with HTLV-1-associated myelopathy (HAM/TSP). The chain joins TRBV12-3 or TRBV12-4 to TRBJ2-1; D might be TRBD2 (5 bases). Sequenced sample: CD4+ T cells from blood. The CDR3 nucleotides are TGTGCCAGCAGTTCCCGCGGGTCACAGCAGTTCTTC. This encodes CASSSRGSQQFF.